These T cell receptor beta chains were read from a single sample in a study of T-cell memory formation after mild COVID-19. Via MiXCR, TCRdb re-called the 5' RACE reads, giving one row per CDR3 protein. Of 100,000 to 150,000 distinct CDR3 sequences in the sample, approximately 15% are singletons; the top ten hold roughly 5.3%. The sequencing input was PBMCs or a T cell subset sorted from them (not recorded which). The source is a man aged 18-30 years who had mild COVID-19 (a few samples of this study predate the infection). Cell type and time point are not known. Both conserved end residues are part of each CDR3. The D gene is left open where the match is weak. Where a row states a size, it is once, few, many or the class of an expanded clone; other rows omit it.

clone_size,v_call,j_call,d_call,cdr3_nt,cdr3_aa
many,TRBV12-3/TRBV12-4,TRBJ2-7,.,TGTGCCAGCAGTTTAAGGGATGGTTGGGCCTACGAGCAGTACTTC,CASSLRDGWAYEQYF
.,TRBV18,TRBJ2-5,TRBD2,TGTGCCAGCTCGGTGACTAGCGGGGGCCAAGAGACCCAGTACTTC,CASSVTSGGQETQYF
.,TRBV10-3,TRBJ2-5,.,TGTGCCATCAGTGAGTCGAGGGGGGTCCAAGAGACCCAGTACTTC,CAISESRGVQETQYF
few,TRBV29-1,TRBJ1-1,.,TGCAGCGTCGTACGATTGGGGGGCCCCGGGGCTTTCTTT,CSVVRLGGPGAFF
few,TRBV6-2/TRBV6-3,TRBJ2-4,.,TGTGCCAGCACTTGGGACACCTGGGCGGACATTCAGTACTTC,CASTWDTWADIQYF
.,TRBV4-3,TRBJ1-1,.,TGCGCCAGCCGGAAAGCGATTAACACTGAAGCTTTCTTT,CASRKAINTEAFF
.,TRBV20-1,TRBJ2-3,.,TGCAGTGCTAGACCGACGGCGACGCGAGGTGCGCAGTATTTT,CSARPTATRGAQYF
few,TRBV9,TRBJ2-7,TRBD2,TGTGCCAGCAGCGAGGGACTAGCGGGGTACGAGCAGTACTTC,CASSEGLAGYEQYF
.,TRBV6-5,TRBJ1-2,TRBD1,TGTGCCAGCACCCAATCCCTCACAGGGGGTGGCTACACCTTC,CASTQSLTGGGYTF
few,TRBV5-5,TRBJ1-3,.,TGTGCCAGCAGCCCTCATCTCGAAGGAAACACCATATATTTT,CASSPHLEGNTIYF
.,TRBV24-1,TRBJ1-1,.,TGTGCCACCAGTGATTCGGGCCCGAGGAACACTGAAGCTTTCTTT,CATSDSGPRNTEAFF
few,TRBV7-2,TRBJ2-5,.,TGTGCCAGCAGCGCAAGCGGGCGTGAGACCCAGTACTTC,CASSASGRETQYF
few,TRBV5-5,TRBJ2-4,.,TGTGCCAGCAGCTTGAGGTCTACAGGGCCTGAGATAGCCAAAAACATTCAGTACTTC,CASSLRSTGPEIAKNIQYF
many,TRBV12-3/TRBV12-4,TRBJ2-5,.,TGTGCCAGCAGTTCCTTGGGGTTCGGAGAGACCCAGTACTTC,CASSSLGFGETQYF
.,TRBV20-1,TRBJ1-1,.,TGCAGTGCTACCCAGAACACTGAAGCTTTCTTT,CSATQNTEAFF
.,TRBV7-2,TRBJ2-1,.,TGTGCCAGCAGCTCCACACGACGCGATGAGCAGTTCTTC,CASSSTRRDEQFF
.,TRBV4-2,TRBJ2-3,.,TGTGCCAGCAGCCAAGCTCGACAGAGTCCGGATACGCAGTATTTT,CASSQARQSPDTQYF
.,TRBV6-4,TRBJ2-2,.,TGTGCCAGCAGTGACTCGTTCAGGGGTGCGGCCGGGGAGCTGTTTTTT,CASSDSFRGAAGELFF
.,TRBV29-1,TRBJ2-1,.,TGCAGCGTTGACTCCCCCGACGGGGTGTACAATGAGCAGTTCTTC,CSVDSPDGVYNEQFF
.,TRBV14,TRBJ2-7,TRBD1,TGTGCCAGCAGCCAAGGACAGGGTTTCGAGCAGTACTTC,CASSQGQGFEQYF
few,TRBV10-3,TRBJ1-1,.,TGTGCCATCAGTGACCCCCACTCGGCCACAGGAGAGGGTGAAGCTTTCTTT,CAISDPHSATGEGEAFF
.,TRBV2,TRBJ2-7,.,TGTGCCAGCAGGTACGGCTCCTACGAGCAGTACTTC,CASRYGSYEQYF
few,TRBV7-9,TRBJ1-5,.,TGTGCCAGCAGCTTATCGGGGACCCGGGGCGGGCCCCAGCATTTT,CASSLSGTRGGPQHF
.,TRBV7-2,TRBJ2-5,.,TGTGCCAGCAGCGAGGGGGGGTGGGAGACCCAGTACTTC,CASSEGGWETQYF